These T cell receptor beta chains were read from a single sample in a study of blood T cell repertoires in COVID-19. The table came from immunoSEQ multiplex PCR; TCRdb's copy has only in-frame clones and leaves some out. Of around 700,000 clones in the sample, about 87% were seen once. The sample taken for sequencing was peripheral blood. The receptors were gathered from a young woman with acute or convalescent COVID-19. Both conserved end residues are part of each CDR3. Each record gives: D gene, J gene, clone size, V gene, CDR3 protein, CDR3 DNA. A D gene is named only where the DNA matches it firmly. Only part of the rows carry a size: once, few, many, or a class if the clone is expanded.

.,TRBJ1-2,few,TRBV15,CATSRDLNYGYTF,TGTGCCACCAGCAGAGATCTCAACTATGGCTACACCTTC
.,TRBJ2-2,.,TRBV11-2,CASSLTFRRGRNTGELFF,TGTGCCAGCAGCTTAACGTTTCGGAGGGGGCGGAACACCGGGGAGCTGTTTTTT
TRBD1,TRBJ1-5,.,TRBV18,CASSPTSGGPNQPQHF,TGTGCCAGCTCACCTACGTCAGGGGGCCCGAATCAGCCCCAGCATTTT
.,TRBJ2-1,.,TRBV20-1,CSANPHNEQFF,TGCAGTGCTAATCCTCACAATGAGCAGTTCTTC
TRBD2,TRBJ2-2,.,TRBV3-1/TRBV3-2,CASSPNPSGGSDAGELFF,TGTGCCAGCAGCCCCAACCCTAGCGGGGGGAGCGACGCCGGGGAGCTGTTTTTT
.,TRBJ1-5,.,TRBV5-1,CASTSEVGSNQPQHF,TGCGCCAGCACCTCGGAGGTGGGAAGCAATCAGCCCCAGCATTTT
TRBD1,TRBJ1-5,.,TRBV19,CATYPGQANQPQHF,TGTGCCACTTACCCGGGACAGGCAAATCAGCCCCAGCATTTT
.,TRBJ1-4,.,TRBV5-5,CASSLDAGRGTNEKLFF,TGTGCCAGCAGCTTGGACGCAGGGCGGGGAACTAATGAAAAACTGTTTTTT
TRBD1,TRBJ2-5,once,TRBV30,CAWSVPRTGGDRETQYF,TGTGCCTGGAGTGTACCTAGGACAGGGGGCGATAGAGAGACCCAGTACTTC
.,TRBJ2-5,.,TRBV28,CASRSYRDRRETQYF,TGTGCCAGCAGGTCATACAGGGATAGGCGAGAGACCCAGTACTTC
.,TRBJ2-3,.,TRBV27,CATRGEGDTQYF,TGTGCCACCCGCGGAGAGGGAGATACGCAGTATTTT
.,TRBJ1-2,.,TRBV2,CASSEQAGMNYGYTF,TGTGCCAGCAGTGAACAGGCAGGGATGAACTATGGCTACACCTTC
.,TRBJ2-7,.,TRBV7-3,CAPVRGFEQYF,TGTGCCCCCGTTCGAGGGTTCGAGCAGTACTTC
TRBD1,TRBJ1-5,.,TRBV9,CASSVTGGSEPQHF,TGTGCCAGCAGCGTTACAGGGGGCTCAGAGCCCCAGCATTTT
TRBD1,TRBJ2-2,.,TRBV24-1,CATSDWTGNTGELFF,TGTGCCACCAGTGATTGGACAGGGAACACCGGGGAGCTGTTTTTT
TRBD1,TRBJ1-2,few,TRBV9,CASSVEGQINYGYTF,TGTGCCAGCAGCGTAGAGGGACAGATTAACTATGGCTACACCTTC
.,TRBJ2-6,.,TRBV20-1,CSASGGRTGGANVLTF,TGCAGTGCTAGTGGGGGGCGCACTGGAGGGGCCAACGTCCTGACTTTC
TRBD1,TRBJ1-1,.,TRBV27,CASYKWFLPGQGTNTEAFF,TGTGCCAGCTACAAATGGTTCCTCCCGGGACAGGGAACGAACACTGAAGCTTTCTTT
.,TRBJ1-2,.,TRBV4-3,CASSPGGGDYSRVGYTF,TGCGCCAGCAGCCCGGGGGGGGGCGACTATAGTCGAGTAGGCTACACCTTC
TRBD1,TRBJ1-2,.,TRBV5-1,CASSFTGVSNYGYTF,TGCGCCAGCAGCTTTACAGGGGTCTCCAACTATGGCTACACCTTC
.,TRBJ2-2,.,TRBV18,CASSPLPGANTGELFF,TGTGCCAGCTCACCACTACCCGGGGCGAACACCGGGGAGCTGTTTTTT
TRBD1,TRBJ1-2,.,TRBV6-5,CASSRQGSGYTF,TGTGCCAGCAGTAGACAGGGCAGTGGCTACACCTTC
.,TRBJ1-3,.,TRBV28,CASSVESTPSLSGNTIYF,TGTGCCAGCAGTGTAGAAAGCACGCCGTCCCTCTCTGGAAACACCATATATTTT
TRBD1,TRBJ1-1,.,TRBV7-2,CASTQDRSGEAFF,TGTGCCAGCACCCAGGACAGGTCAGGTGAAGCTTTCTTT
.,TRBJ2-2,.,TRBV24-1,CATSDLLAGAMGTGELFF,TGTGCCACCAGTGATTTGTTGGCGGGGGCGATGGGGACCGGGGAGCTGTTTTTT
TRBD1,TRBJ2-7,.,TRBV9,CASSPWTGAYEQYF,TGTGCCAGCAGCCCATGGACAGGGGCATACGAGCAGTACTTC
.,TRBJ2-7,once,TRBV5-5,CASSLGPTYSYEQYF,TGTGCCAGCAGCTTGGGTCCCACTTACTCCTACGAGCAGTACTTC
.,TRBJ1-5,.,TRBV2,CASTRNWGPNQPQHF,TGTGCCAGCACCCGAAATTGGGGGCCTAATCAGCCCCAGCATTTT
.,TRBJ2-7,.,TRBV7-2,CASSVFPVYEQYF,TGTGCCAGCAGTGTTTTCCCCGTCTACGAGCAGTACTTC
.,TRBJ2-1,.,TRBV19,CASSPGDGRLGVRDEQFF,TGTGCCAGTAGTCCGGGGGACGGCCGACTAGGCGTTAGGGATGAGCAGTTCTTC
TRBD1,TRBJ2-2,.,TRBV9,CASSVEGAVGELFF,TGTGCCAGCAGCGTAGAGGGGGCGGTCGGGGAGCTGTTTTTT
.,TRBJ2-7,.,TRBV19,CASSAGPSYEQYF,TGTGCCAGTAGTGCGGGGCCCTCCTACGAGCAGTACTTC
.,TRBJ2-6,.,TRBV18,CASSPMAGGANVLTF,TGTGCCAGCTCACCAATGGCTGGTGGGGCCAACGTCCTGACTTTC
.,TRBJ2-7,.,TRBV13,CASSFGHTLEQYF,TGTGCCAGCAGCTTCGGACATACCCTCGAGCAGTACTTC
TRBD2,TRBJ2-3,once,TRBV4-2,CASSLRTSDTDTQYF,TGTGCCAGCAGCCTGAGGACTAGCGACACAGATACGCAGTATTTT
.,TRBJ1-5,.,TRBV19,CASSSDEGRNQPQHF,TGTGCCAGTAGTTCCGATGAGGGTCGCAATCAGCCCCAGCATTTT
.,TRBJ1-5,.,TRBV6-5,CASSYGGGQPQHF,TGTGCCAGCAGTTACGGGGGGGGTCAGCCCCAGCATTTT
TRBD1,TRBJ1-2,once,TRBV10-1,CASSPTGHYGYTF,TGCGCCAGCTCCCCGACAGGGCACTATGGCTACACCTTC
.,TRBJ1-6,.,TRBV4-1,CASSHLFSPLHF,TGCGCCAGCAGCCATCTATTTTCACCCCTCCACTTT
.,TRBJ1-5,.,TRBV6-5,CASSSVGDNQPQHF,TGTGCCAGCAGTTCAGTTGGAGATAATCAGCCCCAGCATTTT
TRBD1,TRBJ2-7,.,TRBV2,CASRPGTVGQYF,TGTGCCAGCAGGCCCGGGACAGTGGGACAGTACTTC
TRBD1,TRBJ2-7,.,TRBV2,CASKWTGDYEQYF,TGTGCCAGCAAGTGGACAGGGGACTACGAGCAGTACTTC
.,TRBJ1-1,.,TRBV19,CASSLDGMDTEAFF,TGTGCCAGTAGCCTAGACGGTATGGACACTGAAGCTTTCTTT
TRBD1,TRBJ1-2,.,TRBV6-1,CASSEPGQGFNYGYTF,TGTGCCAGCAGTGAACCTGGACAGGGTTTTAACTATGGCTACACCTTC
.,TRBJ2-7,.,TRBV24-1,CATYLRTDREQYF,TGTGCCACTTATCTCCGGACAGACCGCGAGCAGTACTTC
TRBD1,TRBJ1-2,.,TRBV4-2,CASSQDSRGFEGGYTF,TGTGCCAGCAGCCAGGACTCCAGGGGGTTCGAGGGAGGCTACACCTTC
.,TRBJ1-2,.,TRBV30,CAWSLIVPNYGYTF,TGTGCCTGGAGCTTGATAGTCCCAAACTATGGCTACACCTTC
.,TRBJ1-4,.,TRBV9,CASSADGGLGDEKLFF,TGTGCCAGCAGCGCGGACGGGGGATTGGGGGATGAAAAACTGTTTTTT
.,TRBJ1-2,once,TRBV3-1/TRBV3-2,CASSQSWGEVKGGYTF,TGTGCCAGCAGCCAAAGTTGGGGGGAAGTCAAGGGTGGCTACACCTTC
.,TRBJ1-1,.,TRBV29-1,CSVAGGLDRITTEAFF,TGCAGCGTTGCGGGGGGGTTGGATAGAATTACCACTGAAGCTTTCTTT
TRBD1,TRBJ2-1,.,TRBV10-3,CAISGGTGGDEQFF,TGTGCCATCAGTGGGGGGACAGGGGGCGATGAGCAGTTCTTC
.,TRBJ1-1,.,TRBV11-2,CASSPTPGTTMNTEAFF,TGTGCCAGCAGCCCGACCCCCGGGACAACGATGAACACTGAAGCTTTCTTT
.,TRBJ1-2,.,TRBV28,CASSFFRGEGYGYTF,TGTGCCAGCAGTTTCTTCCGGGGGGAGGGATATGGCTACACCTTC
.,TRBJ2-3,.,TRBV20-1,CSASSGGTDTQYF,TGCAGTGCTAGTTCGGGGGGCACAGATACGCAGTATTTT
TRBD2,TRBJ2-1,once,TRBV29-1,CSVESAGGYNEQFF,TGCAGCGTTGAGTCAGCGGGGGGTTACAATGAGCAGTTCTTC
TRBD1,TRBJ2-7,.,TRBV6-6,CASSDGQAYEQYF,TGTGCCAGCAGTGACGGACAGGCCTACGAGCAGTACTTC
TRBD1,TRBJ1-6,.,TRBV4-2,CASSQGQGENSPLHF,TGTGCCAGCAGCCAGGGACAGGGGGAAAATTCACCCCTCCACTTT
.,TRBJ1-4,.,TRBV11-2,CASSLGAGAGEKLFF,TGTGCCAGCAGCTTAGGGGCAGGGGCAGGTGAAAAACTGTTTTTT
.,TRBJ1-5,.,TRBV9,CASGQGSLGQPQHF,TGTGCCAGCGGCCAGGGAAGCCTTGGTCAGCCCCAGCATTTT